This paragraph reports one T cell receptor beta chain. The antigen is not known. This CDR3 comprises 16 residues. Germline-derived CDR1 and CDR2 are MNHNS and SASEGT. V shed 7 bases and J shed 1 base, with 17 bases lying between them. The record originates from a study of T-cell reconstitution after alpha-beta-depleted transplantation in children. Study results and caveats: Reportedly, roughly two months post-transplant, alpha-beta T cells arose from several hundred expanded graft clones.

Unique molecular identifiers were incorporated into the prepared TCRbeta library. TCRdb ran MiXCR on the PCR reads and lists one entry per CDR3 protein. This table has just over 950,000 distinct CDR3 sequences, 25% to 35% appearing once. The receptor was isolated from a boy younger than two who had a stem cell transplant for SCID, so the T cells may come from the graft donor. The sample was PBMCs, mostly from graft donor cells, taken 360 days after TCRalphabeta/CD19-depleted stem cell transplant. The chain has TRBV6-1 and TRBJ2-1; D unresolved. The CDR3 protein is CASTSRLPRSYNEQFF. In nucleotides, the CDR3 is TGTGCCAGCACGAGTCGGCTACCCCGTTCCTACAATGAGCAGTTCTTC.